The 9 T cell receptor beta chains reported below all come from one sample, sequenced in a study of T cell clonality in common variable immunodeficiency. Sequenced by immunoSEQ multiplex PCR; TCRdb stores in-frame clones only, minus some. The sample contains about 55,000 clones, none of them singletons. Input material: peripheral blood mononuclear cells. The source of these receptors is a person aged 18-70 years in good health.

This clone was seen ten or more times. The read ends 3 residues early relative to the CDR3; the germline J gene fills the gap. The chain links TRBV13 to TRBJ2-3; tentative D call: TRBD2 (6 bases). There are 17 residues in the CDR3. In germline, CDR1 is PRHDT, CDR2 FYEKMQ (reference sequence). The CDR3 DNA, read in part, is TGTGCCAGCAGCTTAGGCCTGGGGGGTCGACTAGGTTTGACG. As protein: CASSLGLGGRLGLT. The CDR3 as a whole reads CASSLGLGGRLGLTQYF.

This clone was observed many times. The read ends 3 residues before the CDR3 terminus; that terminus is restored from the germline J gene. The chain couples TRBV9 to TRBJ2-2; 8 nucleotides line up with TRBD2. The CDR3 has 17 amino acids. Germline lookup yields CDR1 SGDLS and CDR2 YYNGEE. V lost 0 bases and J lost 2; bases outside the gene matches: 6. The part of the CDR3 DNA that was read is TGTGCCAGCAGCGTAGGGGTCGGGGGGGCTAACACCGGGGAG. Its protein product is CASSVGVGGANTGE. The full CDR3 protein is CASSVGVGGANTGELFF.

This clone occurred many times. The read ends 3 residues early relative to the CDR3; the germline J gene fills the gap. The sample has other DNA sequences that encode this CDR3 too. V and J are TRBV2 and TRBJ1-3; weak D call: TRBD1 (6 bases). CDR1 and CDR2 from the germline V gene are SNHLY and FYNNEI. The CDR3 has 17 amino acids. V was cut by 5 bases and J by 2 bases, with 19 bases left in between. The CDR3: CASSLQGPSITGNTIYF. The DNA read from the CDR3 is TGTGCCAGCAGTCTGCAGGGGCCCTCCATCACTGGAAACACC.

Concerning this clone: The CDR3 end falls 3 residues outside the read, so it is completed with the germline J gene. The rearrangement links TRBV6-1 to TRBJ1-2; D might be TRBD1 (5 bases). The CDR3 contains 17 residues. CDR1 and CDR2 (germline): MNHNS, SASEGT. CDR3: CASSERTSGGYTDTYTF. CDR3 DNA (partial): TGTGCCAGCAGTGAAAGGACTAGCGGGGGGTACACAGATACC.

As concerns this clone: The read terminates 3 residues before the CDR3 end, so the remaining end is supplied by the germline J gene. The chain links TRBV18 to TRBJ1-2, with 12 bases matching TRBD1. Germline V gene data show CDR1 as KGHSH and CDR2 as LQKENI. The CDR3 runs 16 residues. The CDR3 bases that were read are TGTGCCAGCTCACCAAGGGACAGGGGGCCCGCAGATACC. Amino acid sequence: CASSPRDRGPADT. The entire CDR3 sequence reads CASSPRDRGPADTYTF.

This clone showed up many times. Coverage ceases 3 residues before the CDR3 finishes, and the germline J gene fills in the end. This sequence joins TRBV28 and TRBJ1-2; 8 nucleotides align to TRBD1. CDR1 is MDHEN and CDR2 is SYDVKM in the germline V gene. Trimming at V came to 8 bases and at J to 1 base, leaving 6 bases not matched to a gene. This CDR3 region has 14 residues. CDR3 sequence reads: CASARQGFNYGYTF. Incomplete CDR3 DNA: TGTGCCAGCGCGAGACAGGGGTTTAACTATGGC.

This clone was recorded at least ten times. With the read ending 3 residues before the CDR3 end, the germline J gene is used to fill in that end. The chain combines TRBV19 with TRBJ2-3; D ambiguous. V lost 2 bases and J 4 bases, leaving 13 bases between the germline ends. This CDR3 contains 15 residues. Germline CDR1 and CDR2: LNHDA and SQIVND (reference sequence). Here the CDR3 reads CASSISGYNPDTQYF. The DNA read from the CDR3 is TGTGCCAGTAGTATATCCGGGTATAATCCAGATACG.

Note on this clone: The read ends 3 residues before the CDR3 terminus; that terminus is restored from the germline J gene. V usage is TRBV2 and J usage is TRBJ2-5; a possible D gene is TRBD1 (5 bases). V was trimmed by 8 bases and J by 6 bases, leaving 16 bases between them. The CDR3 covers 13 residues. Germline lookup yields CDR1 SNHLY and CDR2 FYNNEI. The sequenced CDR3 bases are TGTGCCAGCGAAAAGCAGGGAAAAAAGACC. Amino acid sequence: CASEKQGKKT. The whole CDR3 region reads CASEKQGKKTQYF. Filled out from reference TRBV2 and TRBJ2-5, the complete variable domain reads EPEVTQTPSHQVTQMGQEVILRCVPISNHLYFYWYRQILGQKVEFLVSFYNNEISEKSEIFDDQFSVERPDGSNFTLKIRSTKLEDSAMYFCASEKQGKKTQYFGPGTRLLVL.

This clone came up many times. With the read ending 3 residues before the CDR3 end, the germline J gene is used to fill in that end. This sequence joins TRBV20-1 and TRBJ1-1, with 8 bases lining up with TRBD1. This CDR3 has 13 amino acids. The germline V gene encodes CDR1 DFQATT and CDR2 SNEGSKA (reference sequence). V lost 5 bases, J lost 6 bases, and 8 bases stayed unmatched. The part of the CDR3 DNA that was read is TGCAGTGCTGGAGGACAGGGAGGATCTGAA. This sequence encodes CSAGGQGGSE. The whole CDR3 sequence is CSAGGQGGSEAFF.